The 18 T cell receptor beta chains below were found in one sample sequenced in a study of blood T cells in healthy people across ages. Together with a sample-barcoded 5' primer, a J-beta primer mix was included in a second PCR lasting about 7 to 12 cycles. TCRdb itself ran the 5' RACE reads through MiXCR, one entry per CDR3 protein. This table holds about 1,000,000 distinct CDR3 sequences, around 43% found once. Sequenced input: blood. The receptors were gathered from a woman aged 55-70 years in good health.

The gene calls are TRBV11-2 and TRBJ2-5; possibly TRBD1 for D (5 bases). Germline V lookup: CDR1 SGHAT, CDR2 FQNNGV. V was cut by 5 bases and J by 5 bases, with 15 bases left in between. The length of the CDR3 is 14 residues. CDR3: CASSPRVIDETQYF. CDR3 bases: TGTGCCAGCAGCCCCAGGGTTATCGACGAGACCCAGTACTTC.

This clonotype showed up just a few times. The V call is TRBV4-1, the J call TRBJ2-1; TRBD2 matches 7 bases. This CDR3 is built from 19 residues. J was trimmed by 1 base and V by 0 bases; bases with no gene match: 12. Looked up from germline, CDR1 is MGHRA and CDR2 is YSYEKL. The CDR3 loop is CASSQDGRGAGNSYNEQFF. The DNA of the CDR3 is TGCGCCAGCAGCCAAGATGGCAGAGGAGCGGGAAATTCCTACAATGAGCAGTTCTTC.

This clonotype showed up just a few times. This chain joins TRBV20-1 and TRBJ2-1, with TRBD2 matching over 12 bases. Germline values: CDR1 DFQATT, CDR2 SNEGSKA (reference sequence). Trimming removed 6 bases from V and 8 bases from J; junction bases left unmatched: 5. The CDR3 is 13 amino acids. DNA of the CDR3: TGCAGTGCCCGGACTAGCGGGACTTATGAGCAGTTCTTC. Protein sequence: CSARTSGTYEQFF.

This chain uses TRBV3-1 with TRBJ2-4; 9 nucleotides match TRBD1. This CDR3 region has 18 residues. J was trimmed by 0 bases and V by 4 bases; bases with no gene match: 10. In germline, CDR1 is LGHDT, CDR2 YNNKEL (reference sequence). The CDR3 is CASSRTGATLLAKNIQYF. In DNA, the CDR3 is TGTGCCAGCAGCCGGACAGGGGCCACGCTCCTAGCCAAAAACATTCAGTACTTC.

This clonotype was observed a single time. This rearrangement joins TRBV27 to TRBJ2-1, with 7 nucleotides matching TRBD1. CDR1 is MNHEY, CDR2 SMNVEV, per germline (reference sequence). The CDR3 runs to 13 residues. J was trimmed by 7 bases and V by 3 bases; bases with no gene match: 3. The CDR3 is CASSFWDRNEQFF. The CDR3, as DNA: TGTGCCAGCAGTTTCTGGGACAGAAATGAGCAGTTCTTC.

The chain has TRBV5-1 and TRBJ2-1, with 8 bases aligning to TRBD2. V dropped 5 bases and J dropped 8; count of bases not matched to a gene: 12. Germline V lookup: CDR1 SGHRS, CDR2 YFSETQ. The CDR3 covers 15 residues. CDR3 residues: CASSRGAGGPDEQFF. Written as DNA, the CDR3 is TGCGCCAGCAGTAGGGGGGCGGGAGGCCCAGATGAGCAGTTCTTC.

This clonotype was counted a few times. This CDR3 is CSANLRDLSSYNEQFF. The CDR3 DNA is TGCAGTGCTAATCTTCGGGACCTGAGCTCCTACAATGAGCAGTTCTTC. V usage is TRBV20-1 and J usage is TRBJ2-1; the D call may be TRBD1 or TRBD2 (5 bases each). Trimming took 4 bases from V and 0 from J, leaving 16 bases between them. Germline-derived CDR1 and CDR2 are DFQATT and SNEGSKA (reference sequence). The CDR3 covers 16 residues.

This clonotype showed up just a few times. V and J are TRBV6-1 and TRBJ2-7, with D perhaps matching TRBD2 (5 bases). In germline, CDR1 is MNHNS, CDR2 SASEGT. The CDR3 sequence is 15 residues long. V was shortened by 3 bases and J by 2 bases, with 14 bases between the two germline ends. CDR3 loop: CASSDTAGGTYEQYF. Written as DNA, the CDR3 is TGTGCCAGCAGTGATACGGCGGGCGGAACCTACGAGCAGTACTTC.

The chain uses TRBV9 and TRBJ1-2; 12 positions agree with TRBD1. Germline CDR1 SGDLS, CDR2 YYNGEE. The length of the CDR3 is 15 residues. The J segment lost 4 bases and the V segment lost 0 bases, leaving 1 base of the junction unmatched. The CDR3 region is CASSVGDRGPYGYTF. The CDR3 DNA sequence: TGTGCCAGCAGCGTAGGGGACAGGGGGCCCTATGGCTACACCTTC. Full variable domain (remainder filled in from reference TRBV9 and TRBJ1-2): DSGVTQTPKHLITATGQRVTLRCSPRSGDLSVYWYQQSLDQGLQFLIQYYNGEERAKGNILERFSAQQFPDLHSELNLSSLELGDSALYFCASSVGDRGPYGYTFGSGTRLTVV.

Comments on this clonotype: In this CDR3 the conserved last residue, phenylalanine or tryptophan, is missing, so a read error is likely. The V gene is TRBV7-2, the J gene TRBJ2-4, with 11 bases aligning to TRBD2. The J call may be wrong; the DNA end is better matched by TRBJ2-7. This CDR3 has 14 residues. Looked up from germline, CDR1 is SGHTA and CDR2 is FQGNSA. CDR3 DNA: TGTGCCAGCAGCATACTAGCGGGAGCCCACGAGCAGTACTTA. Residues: CASSILAGAHEQYL.

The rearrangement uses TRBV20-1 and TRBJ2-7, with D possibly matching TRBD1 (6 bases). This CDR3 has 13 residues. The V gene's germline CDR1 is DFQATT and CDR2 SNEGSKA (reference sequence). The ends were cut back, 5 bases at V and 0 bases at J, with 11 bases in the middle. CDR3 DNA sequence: TGCAGTGCTCCCGACAGGAACTCCTACGAGCAGTACTTC. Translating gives CSAPDRNSYEQYF.

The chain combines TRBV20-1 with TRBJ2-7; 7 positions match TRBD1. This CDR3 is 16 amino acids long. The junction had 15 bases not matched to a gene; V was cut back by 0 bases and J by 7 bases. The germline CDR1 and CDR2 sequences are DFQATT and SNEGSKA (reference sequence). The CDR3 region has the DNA TGCAGTGCTAGAGAAGCCGGGACAGTGGCCGAGGGGGAGCAGTACTTC. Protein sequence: CSAREAGTVAEGEQYF.

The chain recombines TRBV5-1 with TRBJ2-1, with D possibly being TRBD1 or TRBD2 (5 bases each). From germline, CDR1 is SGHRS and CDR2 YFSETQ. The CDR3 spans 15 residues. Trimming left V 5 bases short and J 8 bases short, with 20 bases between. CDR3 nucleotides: TGCGCCAGCAGAGCCGGGACCACCCCACCAGATGAGCAGTTCTTC. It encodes CASRAGTTPPDEQFF.

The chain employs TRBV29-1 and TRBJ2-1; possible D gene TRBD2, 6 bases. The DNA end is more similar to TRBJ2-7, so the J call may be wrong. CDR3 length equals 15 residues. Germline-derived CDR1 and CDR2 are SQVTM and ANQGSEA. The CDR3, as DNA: TGCAGCTCCATCGGGGCGGCGGGACGCTACAATGAGCAGTACTTC. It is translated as CSSIGAAGRYNEQYF.

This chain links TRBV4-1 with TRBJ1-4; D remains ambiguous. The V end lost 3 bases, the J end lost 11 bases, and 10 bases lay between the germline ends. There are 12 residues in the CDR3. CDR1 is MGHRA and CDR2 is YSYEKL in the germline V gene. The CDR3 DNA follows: TGCGCCAGCAGCCAGACTTTGGGGAAACTGTTTTTT. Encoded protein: CASSQTLGKLFF.

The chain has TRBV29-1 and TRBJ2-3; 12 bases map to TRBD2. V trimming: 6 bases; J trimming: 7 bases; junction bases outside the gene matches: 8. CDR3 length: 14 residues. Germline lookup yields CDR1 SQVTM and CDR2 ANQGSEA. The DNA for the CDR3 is TGCAGCGTCTCCCCGGGACTAGCGGGTTATACGCAGTATTTT. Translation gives CSVSPGLAGYTQYF.

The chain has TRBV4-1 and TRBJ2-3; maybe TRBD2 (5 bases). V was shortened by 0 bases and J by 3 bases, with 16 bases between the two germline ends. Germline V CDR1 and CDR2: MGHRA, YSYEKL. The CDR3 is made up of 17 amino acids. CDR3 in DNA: TGCGCCAGCAGCCAAGAAGGTCGGAGGCTGAGTACAGATACGCAGTATTTT. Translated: CASSQEGRRLSTDTQYF.

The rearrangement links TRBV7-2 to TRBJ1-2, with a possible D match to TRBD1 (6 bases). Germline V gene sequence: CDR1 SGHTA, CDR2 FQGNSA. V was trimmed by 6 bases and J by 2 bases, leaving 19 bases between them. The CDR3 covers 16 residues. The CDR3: CASRNWDNPLNYGYTF. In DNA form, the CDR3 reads TGTGCCAGCAGGAACTGGGACAACCCCCTGAACTATGGCTACACCTTC.